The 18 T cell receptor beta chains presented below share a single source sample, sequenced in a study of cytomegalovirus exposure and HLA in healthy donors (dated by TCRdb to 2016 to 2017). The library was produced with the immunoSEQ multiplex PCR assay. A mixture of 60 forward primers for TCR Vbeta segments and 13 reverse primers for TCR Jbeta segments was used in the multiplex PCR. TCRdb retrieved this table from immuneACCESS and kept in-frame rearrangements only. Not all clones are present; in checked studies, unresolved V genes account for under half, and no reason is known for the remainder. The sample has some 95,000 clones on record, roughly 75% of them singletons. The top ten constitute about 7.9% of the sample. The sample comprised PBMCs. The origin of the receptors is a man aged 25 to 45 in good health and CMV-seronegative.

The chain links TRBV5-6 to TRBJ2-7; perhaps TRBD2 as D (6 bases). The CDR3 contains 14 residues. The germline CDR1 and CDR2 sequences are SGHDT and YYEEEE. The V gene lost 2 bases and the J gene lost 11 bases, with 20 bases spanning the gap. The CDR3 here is CASSLRRTLRGKYF. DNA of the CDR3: TGTGCCAGCAGCTTACGGAGGACCCTCCGCGGGAAGTACTTC. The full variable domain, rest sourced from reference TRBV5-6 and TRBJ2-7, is DAGVTQSPTHLIKTRGQQVTLRCSPKSGHDTVSWYQQALGQGPQFIFQYYEEEERQRGNFPDRFSGHQFPNYSSELNVNALLLGDSALYLCASSLRRTLRGKYFGPGTRLTVT.

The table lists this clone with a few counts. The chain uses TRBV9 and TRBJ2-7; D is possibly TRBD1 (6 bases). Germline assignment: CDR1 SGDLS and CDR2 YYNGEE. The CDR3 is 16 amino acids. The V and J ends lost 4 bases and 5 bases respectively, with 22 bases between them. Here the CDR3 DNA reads TGTGCCAGCAGCCCGCAAATATCCAGGGGAATCCACGAGCAGTACTTC. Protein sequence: CASSPQISRGIHEQYF.

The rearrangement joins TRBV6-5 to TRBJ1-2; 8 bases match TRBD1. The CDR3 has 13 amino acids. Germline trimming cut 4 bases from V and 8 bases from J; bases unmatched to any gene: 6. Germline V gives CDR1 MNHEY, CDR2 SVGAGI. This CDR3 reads CASSSDRVGGYTF. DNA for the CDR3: TGTGCCAGCAGTTCGGACAGGGTGGGCGGCTACACCTTC.

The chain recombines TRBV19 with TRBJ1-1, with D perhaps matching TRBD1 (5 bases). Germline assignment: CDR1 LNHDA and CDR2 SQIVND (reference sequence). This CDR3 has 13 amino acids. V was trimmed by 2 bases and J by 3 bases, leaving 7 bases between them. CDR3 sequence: CASSITGHTEAFF. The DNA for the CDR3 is TGTGCCAGTAGTATAACAGGCCACACTGAAGCTTTCTTT. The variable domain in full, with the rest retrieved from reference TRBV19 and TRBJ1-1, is DGGITQSPKYLFRKEGQNVTLSCEQNLNHDAMYWYRQDPGQGLRLIYYSQIVNDFQKGDIAEGYSVSREKKESFPLTVTSAQKNPTAFYLCASSITGHTEAFFGQGTRLTVV.

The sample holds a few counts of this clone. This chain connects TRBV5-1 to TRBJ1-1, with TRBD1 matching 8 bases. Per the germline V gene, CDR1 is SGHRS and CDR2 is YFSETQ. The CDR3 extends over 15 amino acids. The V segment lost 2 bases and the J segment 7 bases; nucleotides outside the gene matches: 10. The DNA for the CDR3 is TGCGCCAGCAGCTTCAGGGGGCGAGTAGGGGGTGAAGCTTTCTTT. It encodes CASSFRGRVGGEAFF.

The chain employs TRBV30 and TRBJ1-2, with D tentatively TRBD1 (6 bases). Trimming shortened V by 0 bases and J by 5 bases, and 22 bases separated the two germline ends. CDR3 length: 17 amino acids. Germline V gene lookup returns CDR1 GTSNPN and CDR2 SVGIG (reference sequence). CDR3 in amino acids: CAWSVLAGTLNYYGYTF. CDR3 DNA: TGTGCCTGGAGTGTATTGGCCGGGACACTGAATTATTATGGCTACACCTTC.

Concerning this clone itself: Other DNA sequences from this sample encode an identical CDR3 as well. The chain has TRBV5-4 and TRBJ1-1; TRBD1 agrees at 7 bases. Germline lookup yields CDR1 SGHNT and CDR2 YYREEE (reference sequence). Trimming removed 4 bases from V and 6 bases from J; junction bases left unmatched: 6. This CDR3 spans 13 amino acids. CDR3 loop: CASSRDRVAEAFF. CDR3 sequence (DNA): TGTGCCAGCAGCCGAGACAGGGTCGCTGAAGCTTTCTTT.

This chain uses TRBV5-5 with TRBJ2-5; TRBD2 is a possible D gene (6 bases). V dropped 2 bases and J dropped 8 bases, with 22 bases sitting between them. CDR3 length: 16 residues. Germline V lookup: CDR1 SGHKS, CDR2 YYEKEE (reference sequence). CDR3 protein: CASSFVEATVRETQYF. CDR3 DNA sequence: TGTGCCAGCAGCTTTGTCGAGGCGACAGTGCGGGAAACCCAGTACTTC.

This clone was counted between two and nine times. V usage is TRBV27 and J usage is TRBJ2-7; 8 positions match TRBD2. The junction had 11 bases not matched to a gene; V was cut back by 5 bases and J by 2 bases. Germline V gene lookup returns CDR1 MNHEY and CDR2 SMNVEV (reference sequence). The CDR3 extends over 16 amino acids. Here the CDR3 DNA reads TGTGCCAGCAGTAATCAGGCGGGGGGCCTCCCCTACGAGCAGTACTTC. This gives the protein CASSNQAGGLPYEQYF.

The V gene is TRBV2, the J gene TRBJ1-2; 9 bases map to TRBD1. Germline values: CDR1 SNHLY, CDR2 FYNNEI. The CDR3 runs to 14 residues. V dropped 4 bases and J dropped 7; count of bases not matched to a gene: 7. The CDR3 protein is CASSGEDRGGGYTF. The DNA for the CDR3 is TGTGCCAGCAGTGGGGAGGACAGGGGAGGTGGCTACACCTTC. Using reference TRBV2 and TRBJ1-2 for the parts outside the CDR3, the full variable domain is EPEVTQTPSHQVTQMGQEVILRCVPISNHLYFYWYRQILGQKVEFLVSFYNNEISEKSEIFDDQFSVERPDGSNFTLKIRSTKLEDSAMYFCASSGEDRGGGYTFGSGTRLTVV.

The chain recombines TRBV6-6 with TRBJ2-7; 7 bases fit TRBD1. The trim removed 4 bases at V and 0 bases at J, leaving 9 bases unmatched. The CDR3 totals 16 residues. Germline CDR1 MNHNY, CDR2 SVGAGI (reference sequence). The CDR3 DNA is TGTGCCAGCAGTTCCACTCAGACAGGGTCCTCCTACGAGCAGTACTTC. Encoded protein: CASSSTQTGSSYEQYF.

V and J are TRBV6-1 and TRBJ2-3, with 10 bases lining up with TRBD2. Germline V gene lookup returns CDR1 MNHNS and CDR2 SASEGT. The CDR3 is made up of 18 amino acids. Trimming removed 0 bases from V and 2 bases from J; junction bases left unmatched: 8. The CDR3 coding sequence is TGTGCCAGCAGTGAAGCGGGTCCTAGCGGGGGATTCACAGATACGCAGTATTTT. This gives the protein CASSEAGPSGGFTDTQYF.

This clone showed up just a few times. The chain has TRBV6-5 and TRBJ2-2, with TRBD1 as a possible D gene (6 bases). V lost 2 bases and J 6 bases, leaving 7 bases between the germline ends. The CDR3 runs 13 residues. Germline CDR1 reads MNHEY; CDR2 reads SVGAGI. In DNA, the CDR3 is TGTGCCAGCAGTTACGGACAGTCCGGGGAGCTGTTTTTT. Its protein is CASSYGQSGELFF.

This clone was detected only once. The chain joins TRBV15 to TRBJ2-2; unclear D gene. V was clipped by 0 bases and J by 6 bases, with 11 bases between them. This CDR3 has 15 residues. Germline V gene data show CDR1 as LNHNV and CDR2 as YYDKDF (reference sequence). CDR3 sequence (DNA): TGTGCCACCAGCAGAGATCAGGAAGCATCCGGGGAGCTGTTTTTT. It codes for CATSRDQEASGELFF.

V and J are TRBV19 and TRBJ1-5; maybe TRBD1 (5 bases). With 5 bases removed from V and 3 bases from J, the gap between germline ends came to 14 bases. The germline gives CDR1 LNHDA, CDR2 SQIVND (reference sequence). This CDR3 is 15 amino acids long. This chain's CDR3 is CASSPRGSANQPQHF. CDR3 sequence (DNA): TGTGCCAGTAGTCCCCGGGGGAGCGCCAATCAGCCCCAGCATTTT. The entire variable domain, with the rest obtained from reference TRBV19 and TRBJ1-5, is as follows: DGGITQSPKYLFRKEGQNVTLSCEQNLNHDAMYWYRQDPGQGLRLIYYSQIVNDFQKGDIAEGYSVSREKKESFPLTVTSAQKNPTAFYLCASSPRGSANQPQHFGDGTRLSIL.

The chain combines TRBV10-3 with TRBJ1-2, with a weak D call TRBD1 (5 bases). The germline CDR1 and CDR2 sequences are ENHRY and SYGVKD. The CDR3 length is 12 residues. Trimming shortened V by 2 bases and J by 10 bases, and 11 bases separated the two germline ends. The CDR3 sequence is CAISEDLTDYTF. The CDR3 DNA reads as TGTGCCATCAGTGAGGACTTGACAGACTACACCTTC.

CDR3 bases: TGTGCCTCCAGACTAGCGGGAGATGAGACCCAGTACTTC. Residues: CASRLAGDETQYF. The chain joins TRBV10-3 to TRBJ2-5, with TRBD2 identical over 12 bases. V lost 11 bases to trimming and J lost 5 bases; unmatched junction nucleotides: 6. This CDR3 contains 13 residues. Germline CDR1 ENHRY, CDR2 SYGVKD.

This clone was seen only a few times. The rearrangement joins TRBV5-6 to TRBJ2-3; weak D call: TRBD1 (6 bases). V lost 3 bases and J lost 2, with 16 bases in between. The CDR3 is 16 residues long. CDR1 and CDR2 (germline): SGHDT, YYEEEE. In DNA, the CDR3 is TGTGCCAGCAGCTCCACCGGGACACAGAACACAGATACGCAGTATTTT. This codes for CASSSTGTQNTDTQYF.